These 17 T cell receptor beta chains came from one sample sequenced in a study of blood T cell repertoires in COVID-19. TCRdb keeps only in-frame clones here, not all; method: immunoSEQ multiplex PCR. The table lists about 480,000 clones, approximately 92% of them singletons. Sequenced sample: peripheral blood. The source is a man between 18 and 29 years old with COVID-19, enrolled during active disease.

The chain's CDR3 is CAASRGRYGYTF. For the CDR3, the DNA is TGTGCTGCCTCGCGGGGGCGCTATGGCTACACCTTC. The chain has TRBV6-6 and TRBJ1-2; maybe TRBD1 (6 bases). Germline CDR1 reads MNHNY; CDR2 reads SVGAGI (reference sequence). This CDR3 is built from 12 residues.

The chain employs TRBV5-1 and TRBJ1-5, with 11 bases matching TRBD1. This CDR3 spans 16 amino acids. Germline loops: CDR1 SGHRS, CDR2 YFSETQ. V trimming: 4 bases; J trimming: 4 bases; junction bases outside the gene matches: 7. CDR3 sequence reads: CASSPGTGGQNQPQHF. CDR3 DNA: TGCGCCAGCAGCCCCGGGACAGGGGGACAAAATCAGCCCCAGCATTTT.

J is TRBJ2-1 and V is TRBV5-4, with D perhaps TRBD1 (6 bases). V shed 3 bases and J shed 7 bases, with 17 bases lying between them. Germline V lookup: CDR1 SGHNT, CDR2 YYREEE (reference sequence). This CDR3 has 15 residues. For the CDR3, the DNA is TGTGCCAGCAGCTCCCACGGACAGAGTTTAAATGAGCAGTTCTTC. Its translation: CASSSHGQSLNEQFF.

This clone was counted a single time. V gene TRBV7-9 combines with J gene TRBJ1-4; no firm D call. In germline, CDR1 is SEHNR, CDR2 FQNEAQ (reference sequence). V gave up 2 bases and J gave up 7 bases, with 14 bases separating them. The CDR3 totals 15 residues. The CDR3 is CASSLNTAGGEKLFF. CDR3 coding DNA: TGTGCCAGCAGCTTAAATACTGCGGGCGGTGAAAAACTGTTTTTT.

The chain uses TRBV2 and TRBJ2-7; D may be TRBD2 (6 bases). CDR3 length: 14 residues. Germline V gene sequence: CDR1 SNHLY, CDR2 FYNNEI. V lost 1 base to trimming and J lost 1 base, with 8 bases between them. CDR3: CASSEEEGSYEQYF. CDR3 nucleotides: TGTGCCAGCAGTGAAGAGGAGGGTTCCTACGAGCAGTACTTC.

The rearrangement uses TRBV7-2 and TRBJ2-7; 7 nucleotides agree with TRBD2. The CDR3 covers 14 residues. The V gene's germline CDR1 is SGHTA and CDR2 FQGNSA. J lost 7 bases, V lost 0 bases, and 6 bases had no gene match. CDR3 nucleotides: TGTGCCAGCAGCTTAGCGGGAGGGCACAGGGAGCAGTACTTC. The encoded protein is CASSLAGGHREQYF.

This chain connects TRBV24-1 to TRBJ1-1; the match to TRBD1 covers 10 bases. The CDR3 runs 14 residues. Germline V lookup: CDR1 KGHDR, CDR2 SFDVKD. The J segment lost 5 bases and the V segment lost 7 bases, leaving 6 bases of the junction unmatched. CDR3 bases: TGTGCCACCAGAAGGACAGGGGGAATAACTGAAGCTTTCTTT. Protein sequence: CATRRTGGITEAFF.

The chain is built from TRBV7-9 and TRBJ2-3, with 9 bases fitting TRBD2. V lost 0 bases and J lost 2; bases outside the gene matches: 6. CDR3 length equals 17 residues. Germline lookup yields CDR1 SEHNR and CDR2 FQNEAQ (reference sequence). For the CDR3, the DNA is TGTGCCAGCAGCTTAGCGAGGGCTAGCGGGGACACAGATACGCAGTATTTT. Amino acid sequence: CASSLARASGDTDTQYF.

The chain is built from TRBV7-2 and TRBJ1-5; D not certain. The germline V gene encodes CDR1 SGHTA and CDR2 FQGNSA. This CDR3 is 14 amino acids long. Deletions cut 0 bases from V and 5 bases from J, with 8 bases between. For the CDR3, the DNA is TGTGCCAGCAGCTTAGCTGGCCGTTATCAGCCCCAGCATTTT. This sequence encodes CASSLAGRYQPQHF.

The chain combines TRBV5-8 with TRBJ2-3; TRBD2 matches 9 bases. Germline CDR1 SGHTS, CDR2 YDEGEE. After removal of 4 bases from V and 5 bases from J, the junction contained 5 bases not matched to a gene. The CDR3 is 14 amino acids. CDR3 coding DNA: TGTGCCAGCAGCCCTGCGGGGGGGCGAGATACGCAGTATTTT. Translating it yields CASSPAGGRDTQYF.

The gene calls are TRBV3-1 (or the pseudogene TRBV3-2) and TRBJ1-1, with D hard to call. Germline-derived CDR1 and CDR2 are LGHDT and YNNKEL (reference sequence). The CDR3 is 16 residues long. V lost 5 bases and J lost 0, with 16 bases in between. The CDR3 region is CASSRAGFNLNTEAFF. For the CDR3, the DNA is TGTGCCAGCAGCAGGGCGGGGTTCAACCTGAACACTGAAGCTTTCTTT.

The rearrangement joins TRBV18 to TRBJ2-7, with no clear D. V gave up 3 bases and J gave up 2 bases, with 14 bases separating them. The CDR3 contains 15 residues. Germline CDR1 is KGHSH and CDR2 is LQKENI. The CDR3 bases are TGTGCCAGCTCACCGTCTCGCGGAAGAACCTACGAGCAGTACTTC. The encoded protein is CASSPSRGRTYEQYF. Looking up the rest from reference TRBV18 and TRBJ2-7 gives the full variable domain: NAGVMQNPRHLVRRRGQEARLRCSPMKGHSHVYWYRQLPEEGLKFMVYLQKENIIDESGMPKERFSAEFPKEGPSILRIQQVVRGDSAAYFCASSPSRGRTYEQYFGPGTRLTVT.

Turning to this clone: At one of its ends the junction is not consistent with the germline gene, which may arise from a read error. The chain is built from TRBV7-9 and TRBJ2-3; 12 bases align to TRBD2. CDR1 SEHNR and CDR2 FQNEAQ come from the germline V gene (reference sequence). The CDR3 has 13 residues. CDR3 region: CASSKVRILAGGF. Here the CDR3 DNA reads TGTGCCAGCAGTAAGGTCCGGATACTAGCGGGGGGTTTT.

The CDR3 region is CASSHWASMNTEAFF. CDR3 in DNA: TGTGCCAGCAGCCACTGGGCCAGCATGAACACTGAAGCTTTCTTT. The chain couples TRBV3-1 (or the pseudogene TRBV3-2) to TRBJ1-1; unclear D gene. Trimming took off 3 bases at V and 0 bases at J, with 11 bases between the two ends. CDR3 length equals 15 residues. From germline, CDR1 is LGHDT and CDR2 YNNKEL (reference sequence).

This clone was counted a few times. The J gene is TRBJ2-1, the V gene TRBV19; 13 nucleotides align to TRBD2. The CDR3 length is 16 residues. V lost 5 bases and J lost 3; bases outside the gene matches: 4. The V gene's germline CDR1 is LNHDA and CDR2 SQIVND (reference sequence). CDR3 nucleotide sequence: TGTGCCAGTAGTCCCAGACTAGCGGGAGGCTACAATGAGCAGTTCTTC. It yields the protein CASSPRLAGGYNEQFF.

The chain uses TRBV7-6 and TRBJ2-5; no firm D call. Trimming pared 5 bases from V and 4 bases from J, leaving 17 bases between. Germline values: CDR1 SGHVS, CDR2 FNYEAQ. The CDR3 has 15 residues. The CDR3 DNA reads as TGTGCCAGCAGCCTAACCCGAGGTAGCCGAGAGACCCAGTACTTC. This sequence encodes CASSLTRGSRETQYF.

About this clone itself: This CDR3 is also generated by other DNA sequences in the sample. The rearrangement joins TRBV6-5 to TRBJ1-5; 9 bases match TRBD1. Germline-derived CDR1 and CDR2 are MNHEY and SVGAGI. CDR3 length equals 14 residues. The trim removed 5 bases at V and 4 bases at J, leaving 3 bases unmatched. This CDR3 reads CASSPDRGNQPQHF. CDR3 nucleotides: TGTGCCAGCAGTCCCGACAGGGGGAATCAGCCCCAGCATTTT.